The 10 T cell receptor beta chains below come from one sample, sequenced in a study of T-cell memory formation after mild COVID-19 (dated by TCRdb to the early 2020s). The protocol used for the library was 5' RACE. TCRdb records Illumina NovaSeq 6000 as the sequencer. The raw public reads went through TCRdb reprocessing: fastp at Q25, MiXCR clone calling, in-frame beta chains kept. Each entry merges the rows of one CDR3 protein and shows their most common DNA and genes. The sample table records about 390,000 distinct CDR3 sequences; approximately 15% of these occur just once. The top ten clones comprise approximately 21% of the sample. Sequencing was performed on PBMCs or a T cell subset sorted from them (not recorded which). These TCRs come from a young man who had mild COVID-19 (a few samples of this study predate the infection). The sample titles of this study are shuffled in the database, so cell type and time point are left out; the donor was told from shared clones.

CDR3 nucleotide sequence: TGCAGTGCTAATAGGCCTGAGACCCAGTACTTC. It yields the protein CSANRPETQYF. The chain joins TRBV20-1 to TRBJ2-5; D unclear. CDR1 and CDR2 from the germline V gene are DFQATT and SNEGSKA (reference sequence). V dropped 4 bases and J dropped 5 bases, with 8 bases sitting between them. The CDR3 length is 11 residues.

The genes are TRBV12-3 or TRBV12-4 and TRBJ1-1; D is unresolved. The CDR3 consists of 14 residues. V was cut by 3 bases and J by 5 bases, with 13 bases left in between. CDR3 sequence: CASSFLSGNTEAFF. The CDR3 DNA follows: TGTGCCAGCAGTTTCTTATCGGGGAATACTGAAGCTTTCTTT.

This sequence joins TRBV20-1 and TRBJ2-5, with D uncertain. V lost 6 bases to trimming and J lost 5 bases, with 7 bases between them. This CDR3 is 10 amino acids long. Germline V lookup: CDR1 DFQATT, CDR2 SNEGSKA (reference sequence). DNA for the CDR3: TGCAGTGCATTGGGGGAGACCCAGTACTTC. This sequence encodes CSALGETQYF.

The rearrangement links TRBV7-6 to TRBJ2-1, with D unclear. CDR3 length: 13 amino acids. Germline-derived CDR1 and CDR2 are SGHVS and FNYEAQ. Trimming took 0 bases from V and 6 from J, leaving 6 bases between them. CDR3 coding DNA: TGTGCCAGCAGCTTAGCACAAACCAATGAGCAGTTCTTC. It is translated as CASSLAQTNEQFF.

This clonotype was recorded once. The V gene is TRBV20-1, the J gene TRBJ2-7; perhaps TRBD1 as D (5 bases). CDR1 and CDR2 (germline): DFQATT, SNEGSKA (reference sequence). CDR3 length: 12 residues. The V gene lost 7 bases and the J gene lost 10 bases, with 20 bases spanning the gap. Here the CDR3 reads CSVVQGLGDQYF. The CDR3 DNA reads TGCAGTGTGGTGCAGGGCTTAGGCGATCAGTACTTC.

This clonotype was counted between two and nine times. The V call is TRBV11-2, the J call TRBJ2-7; tentative D call: TRBD2 (5 bases). The CDR3 sequence is 15 residues long. Germline CDR1 reads SGHAT; CDR2 reads FQNNGV. Trimming pared 0 bases from V and 3 bases from J, leaving 12 bases between. CDR3 sequence: CASSLDLARGYEQYF. For the CDR3, the DNA is TGTGCCAGCAGCTTAGACCTAGCCCGGGGCTACGAGCAGTACTTC.

The rearrangement links TRBV18 to TRBJ1-4; no firm D call. The V and J ends lost 6 bases and 5 bases respectively, with 4 bases between them. Per the germline V gene, CDR1 is KGHSH and CDR2 is LQKENI. The CDR3 sequence is 11 residues long. CDR3 in DNA: TGTGCCAGCTCCCAAAATGAAAAACTGTTTTTT. As protein: CASSQNEKLFF.

The chain is built from TRBV6-2 or TRBV6-3 and TRBJ2-7; 8 bases map to TRBD2. V lost 2 bases to trimming and J lost 7 bases; unmatched junction nucleotides: 10. Germline CDR1 and CDR2: MNHEY and SVGEGT. The CDR3 length is 15 residues. CDR3 DNA: TGTGCCAGCAGTTACGCCGGGGGGGCTACCGTGGAGCAGTACTTC. This gives the protein CASSYAGGATVEQYF.

This clonotype was counted ten times or more. This CDR3 reads CASSVGQGGIGELFF. The CDR3 coding sequence is TGCGCCAGCAGCGTGGGACAGGGAGGGATCGGGGAGCTGTTTTTT. The V and J genes are TRBV5-1 and TRBJ2-2, with 9 bases lining up with TRBD1. V shed 4 bases and J 7 bases; nucleotides not matched to a gene: 8. The CDR3 runs 15 residues. The germline CDR1 and CDR2 sequences are SGHRS and YFSETQ.

In this sample, this clonotype turned up a few times. This chain links TRBV7-9 with TRBJ2-3; D is uncertain. Between the trimmed V and J ends, which lost 6 bases and 4 bases, there was a span of 11 bases. The CDR3 spans 13 residues. Per germline, CDR1 SEHNR and CDR2 FQNEAQ (reference sequence). This chain's CDR3 is CASRFLGSDTQYF. CDR3 nucleotides: TGTGCCAGCAGATTCTTAGGGTCAGATACGCAGTATTTT.